The clone carrying this TCR beta chain showed up just once. Generated by immunoSEQ multiplex PCR, the TCRdb table keeps only in-frame clones and is missing some. This repertoire shows 2 million to 2.5 million clones, more than 90% found once; its top ten account for 0.13%. Per the germline V gene, CDR1 is SNHLY and CDR2 is FYNNEI. Trimming removed 10 bases from V and 0 bases from J, with 13 bases in between. The CDR3 has 14 residues. This record comes from a study of shared clonotypes between healthy human individuals. Across the study: Researchers assigned three CD4 naive, three CD4 memory, two CD8 naive and one CD8 memory plate to each donor.

This chain links TRBV2 with TRBJ2-1; perhaps TRBD2 as D (5 bases). The receptor was isolated from a man between 18 and 35 years old in good health. What was sequenced was naive CD4+ T cells sorted from blood. Specified subset: CD45RA+ positively selected. The CDR3 nucleotides are TGTGCCACTTCGCCGGGAACCTCCTACAATGAGCAGTTCTTC. This sequence encodes CATSPGTSYNEQFF.